The T cell receptor (beta chain) under discussion was sequenced for a study of T cells in Graves' hyperthyroidism and ophthalmopathy (dated by TCRdb to between 2018 and 2020). For context, the study as a whole: Peripheral blood was sampled at the time of initial diagnosis, prior to any treatment. To identify distinguishing TCR V-J signatures, a discovery cohort of about a hundred patients was used, comprising 43 with Graves' ophthalmopathy and around 57 with stable Graves' hyperthyroidism. Prospective prediction of ophthalmopathy was tested in an independent validation cohort of fewer than 20 hyperthyroidism patients and some 17 patients who later progressed to ophthalmopathy. The 100 discovery patients were randomly split 7:3 into training and test sets. In addition, the study compared T-cell repertoires in thyroid tissue and in blood from about six Graves' hyperthyroidism patients. After blood sampling, hyperthyroidism patients were treated with methimazole at a starting dose of 30 mg daily, and ophthalmopathy patients were treated with high-dose intravenous methylprednisolone. The paper reports TCR Vbeta CDR3 sequencing of roughly 140 peripheral blood samples: approximately 41 ophthalmopathy, about 75 hyperthyroidism and 17 progressor patients.

This clonotype was recorded a few times. This receptor's antigen is unknown. No much larger clone is present one base from it, and per-base qualities are unavailable. TCR beta CDR3 regions were amplified from RNA transcripts. A first-round RT-PCR of the TCR CDR3 used the HTBI primer set with the Qiagen OneStep RT-PCR kit. Libraries were constructed in a second round of multiplex PCR, after which size selection and purification were performed. Libraries were sequenced paired-end with 100 bp reads on an Illumina HiSeq2000. Processing in the source paper ran as follows. Raw data were processed with SOAPnuke, discarding reads with adapters, uncalled bases, mean Phred below 15, or no exact constant-primer or identifier match. COPE v1.2.5 was used to merge the high-quality paired reads, and each unique nucleotide sequence was defined as a clonotype. MiTCR v1.1 was used to align clonotypes to the IMGT TRBV, TRBD and TRBJ reference segments. The analysis included only V-J combinations with a frequency above 0.0001, which together covered 99% to 99.2% of the repertoires. A TCS score was defined as the ratio of F50 (clonal expansion) to E x V (chaos), with BLOSUM62-based TCRdist applied between CDR3 peptides within each V-J. Welch's t-statistics and random forest reduced 500 to 650 V-J features to about 13, which were used in a naive Bayes classifier (R e1071). The public reads were quality trimmed at Q25 with fastp and then assembled into clones with MiXCR by TCRdb, keeping productive beta chains. Each CDR3 protein gets just one entry, which takes the most common genes and DNA from the rows behind it. TCRdb's processing, not the study's, gives the V and J calls here. In this sample the table shows about half a million distinct CDR3 sequences, approximately 24% of which occur a single time. The ten largest make up roughly 10% of the sample.

In the ophthalmopathy patients, disease was moderately to severely active, with a Clinical Activity Score of 3 or more, a NOSPECS grade of 4 or more, and a duration of less than 3 months. Exclusion was applied to patients with uncontrolled infections, other autoimmune diseases, pregnancy or lactation. Diagnoses were based on clinical symptoms, serum thyroxine and TRAb, thyroid ultrasound and orbital computed tomography. Ficoll-Paque density gradient centrifugation was used to isolate PBMCs from 9.5 to 10 ml of fresh peripheral blood. Total RNA was extracted with Trizol reagent, and quality was checked on an Agilent 2100 Bioanalyzer. CDR1 and CDR2 are drawn from the germline V gene: MDHEN, SYDVKM. The CDR3 spans 12 residues, from the cysteine through the phenylalanine. This entry keeps only the CDR3 DNA: 36 bases, framed from base 1. V and J lose 7 bases and 10 bases, and a span of 15 bases separates them.

The study at large found these results: Ophthalmopathy was separated from stable hyperthyroidism by a 13 V-J signature model, with about 86% sensitivity and approximately 84% specificity obtained in cross-validation and 80%/75% obtained in testing. Most expanded thyroid clonotypes (frequency above 0.001) were also detected in blood, suggesting blood repertoires may reflect thyroid immune responses. In validation, the model predicted progression to ophthalmopathy a median of roughly 6.5 months before onset, with 65% to 71% sensitivity and about 72% specificity. Sample size was not statistically predetermined, and blinding of investigators to group allocation was not performed.

The V gene is TRBV28 and the J gene is TRBJ2-3, with TRBD1 tentatively as D gene (7 bases match). The sequenced material came from blood. The TCR sequence derives from a woman in her twenties or thirties with Graves' ophthalmopathy. For the CDR3, the sequence is CASMEGAFAQYF. The sequenced DNA is TGTGCCAGCATGGAGGGGGCGTTTGCGCAGTATTTT.